The next 22 T cell receptor beta chains were all read from a single sample in a study of blood T cell repertoires in COVID-19. TCRdb keeps only in-frame clones here, not all; method: immunoSEQ multiplex PCR. The table has over 150,000 clones, roughly 80% seen once; the top ten hold around 28%. The source material was peripheral blood. The receptors were sampled from an older woman with acute or convalescent COVID-19.

This clone occurred a few times. This chain joins TRBV18 and TRBJ1-2; TRBD1 matches 11 bases. With V trimmed by 0 bases and J by 5 bases, 2 bases remained unmatched. Germline lookup yields CDR1 KGHSH and CDR2 LQKENI. The CDR3 is made up of 15 amino acids. The chain's CDR3 is CASSPPGQGVYGYTF. The CDR3 DNA follows: TGTGCCAGCTCACCACCGGGACAGGGGGTTTATGGCTACACCTTC.

As DNA, the CDR3 is TGTGCCATCAGTGGCCCGGGACTAGAGCTTCCCACAGATACGCAGTATTTT. Its protein product is CAISGPGLELPTDTQYF. The gene calls are TRBV10-3 and TRBJ2-3; 8 bases are a match to TRBD2. V trimming: 4 bases; J trimming: 2 bases; junction bases outside the gene matches: 11. Germline-derived CDR1 and CDR2 are ENHRY and SYGVKD. CDR3 length: 17 amino acids.

This chain links TRBV7-9 with TRBJ1-6; D not certain. V lost 5 bases to trimming and J lost 8 bases, with 16 bases between them. In germline, CDR1 is SEHNR, CDR2 FQNEAQ (reference sequence). The CDR3 contains 15 residues. This CDR3 reads CASSPTGVMDSPLHF. The CDR3 nucleotides are TGTGCCAGCAGCCCGACCGGGGTCATGGATTCACCCCTCCACTTT.

V usage is TRBV7-6 and J usage is TRBJ1-1; 7 bases are shared with TRBD1. The CDR3 has 15 residues. Unmatched junction bases numbered 7, after V lost 5 bases and J lost 1 base. Germline V gene data show CDR1 as SGHVS and CDR2 as FNYEAQ. The CDR3 spells CASSLRTGANTEAFF. The DNA for the CDR3 is TGTGCCAGCAGCCTCAGGACAGGTGCGAACACTGAAGCTTTCTTT.

The gene calls are TRBV2 and TRBJ2-3; weak D call: TRBD1 (5 bases). From germline, CDR1 is SNHLY and CDR2 FYNNEI. The V end lost 6 bases, the J end lost 2 bases, and 12 bases lay between the germline ends. The CDR3 totals 14 residues. This CDR3 is CASRKGLYTDTQYF. CDR3 DNA sequence: TGTGCCAGCAGAAAGGGGCTGTACACAGATACGCAGTATTTT.

This clone was seen more than once but under ten times. This rearrangement joins TRBV7-9 to TRBJ2-5, with D maybe TRBD2 (6 bases). The germline V gene has CDR1 SEHNR and CDR2 FQNEAQ (reference sequence). V shed 5 bases and J shed 5 bases, with 15 bases lying between them. The length of the CDR3 is 14 residues. The CDR3 nucleotides read TGTGCCAGCAGCCGTCGGGTGGCGGGGGAGACCCAGTACTTC. Its translation is CASSRRVAGETQYF.

The chain has TRBV30 and TRBJ2-1; 8 nucleotides align to TRBD1. V lost 4 bases to trimming and J lost 8 bases; unmatched junction nucleotides: 7. The CDR3 contains 13 residues. CDR1 is GTSNPN, CDR2 SVGIG, per germline (reference sequence). This chain's CDR3 is CAWTQGARDEQFF. The CDR3 region has the DNA TGTGCCTGGACTCAGGGGGCGCGGGATGAGCAGTTCTTC.

V and J are TRBV4-1 and TRBJ2-3, with no clear D. Between the trimmed V and J ends, which lost 0 bases and 2 bases, there was a span of 9 bases. From germline, CDR1 is MGHRA and CDR2 YSYEKL. This CDR3 contains 15 residues. CDR3 region: CASSQERFPTDTQYF. The CDR3, as DNA: TGCGCCAGCAGCCAAGAACGGTTCCCCACAGATACGCAGTATTTT.

The count of this clone is one. The chain employs TRBV29-1 and TRBJ1-2; D remains unclear. CDR1 and CDR2 (germline): SQVTM, ANQGSEA. This CDR3 contains 12 residues. V was pared by 7 bases and J by 4 bases, with 13 bases between. The CDR3 sequence is CSAQTFFYGYTF. In DNA, the CDR3 is TGCAGCGCTCAGACATTTTTCTATGGCTACACCTTC. Combining the CDR3 with reference TRBV29-1 and TRBJ1-2 gives the whole variable domain SAVISQKPSRDICQRGTSLTIQCQVDSQVTMMFWYRQQPGQSLTLIATANQGSEATYESGFVIDKFPISRPNLTFSTLTVSNMSPEDSSIYLCSAQTFFYGYTFGSGTRLTVV.

V and J are TRBV20-1 and TRBJ1-3; D might be TRBD1 (5 bases). Germline assignment: CDR1 DFQATT and CDR2 SNEGSKA (reference sequence). The CDR3 spans 11 residues. The ends were cut back, 1 base at V and 15 bases at J, with 13 bases in the middle. The CDR3 bases are TGCAGTGCTAGAGCCTCAGGCAGGGAATATTTT. Protein product: CSARASGREYF.

The J gene is TRBJ1-4, the V gene TRBV6-6; TRBD1 matches at 7 bases. V dropped 2 bases and J dropped 7; count of bases not matched to a gene: 4. Per the germline V gene, CDR1 is MNHNY and CDR2 is SVGAGI (reference sequence). The CDR3 consists of 14 residues. CDR3 bases: TGTGCCAGCAGTTACGGACAGGCTGGTGAAAAACTGTTTTTT. Translating gives CASSYGQAGEKLFF.

The chain uses TRBV18 and TRBJ1-2, with 7 bases aligning to TRBD1. Trimming at V came to 3 bases and at J to 4 bases, leaving 11 bases not matched to a gene. CDR1 is KGHSH, CDR2 LQKENI, per germline. CDR3 length: 16 amino acids. DNA of the CDR3: TGTGCCAGCTCACCCACTACCGGACAGGCGGCCTATGGCTACACCTTC. Translating gives CASSPTTGQAAYGYTF.

The chain couples TRBV5-8 to TRBJ2-7; tentatively, D is TRBD1 (6 bases). V lost 0 bases to trimming and J lost 2 bases, with 12 bases between them. CDR1 and CDR2 from the germline V gene are SGHTS and YDEGEE. CDR3 length equals 15 residues. The CDR3 region has the DNA TGTGCCAGCAGCTTGGGCAGGGGTTTAACCTACGAGCAGTACGTC. Translation: CASSLGRGLTYEQYV.

The rearrangement uses TRBV7-2 and TRBJ1-2, with a possible D match to TRBD1 (6 bases). Germline V gene lookup returns CDR1 SGHTA and CDR2 FQGNSA. The CDR3 is made up of 16 amino acids. V shed 0 bases and J shed 5 bases, with 16 bases lying between them. CDR3: CASSLALTGRGYGYTF. The CDR3 DNA reads as TGTGCCAGCAGCTTAGCGTTAACAGGGCGAGGGTATGGCTACACCTTC.

The chain is built from TRBV29-1 and TRBJ1-4; 9 bases are shared with TRBD1. The V gene's germline CDR1 is SQVTM and CDR2 ANQGSEA. V trimming: 6 bases; J trimming: 5 bases; junction bases outside the gene matches: 7. The CDR3 consists of 14 residues. The CDR3 sequence is CSVGLTGGNEKLFF. CDR3 DNA sequence: TGCAGCGTCGGACTGACAGGGGGAAATGAAAAACTGTTTTTT.

This chain joins TRBV6-5 and TRBJ1-2, with D tentatively TRBD1 (5 bases). The germline gives CDR1 MNHEY, CDR2 SVGAGI. The CDR3 sequence is 13 residues long. Trimming shortened V by 6 bases and J by 0 bases, and 8 bases separated the two germline ends. CDR3 loop: CASRKGSNYGYTF. CDR3 nucleotide sequence: TGTGCCAGCAGGAAGGGGTCTAACTATGGCTACACCTTC.

Comments on this clone: One end of the junction varies from germline; a read error may be responsible. The V gene is TRBV2, the J gene TRBJ1-5, with D perhaps TRBD1 (6 bases). The CDR3 totals 15 residues. Germline-derived CDR1 and CDR2 are SNHLY and FYNNEI. As DNA, the CDR3 is TGTGCCAGCAGGAGAGGGGGGGAATCAGCCCCAGACCGGAATTTT. It encodes CASRRGGESAPDRNF.

This chain connects TRBV6-5 to TRBJ1-4, with a weak D call TRBD1 (5 bases). V was shortened by 4 bases and J by 3 bases, with 12 bases between the two germline ends. The germline V gene has CDR1 MNHEY and CDR2 SVGAGI. The length of the CDR3 is 15 residues. The CDR3, as DNA: TGTGCCAGCAGTTCTACAGTAGGGGCTAATGAAAAACTGTTTTTT. It codes for CASSSTVGANEKLFF.

In its sample, this clone was seen once. The chain couples TRBV7-9 to TRBJ2-1; D is unresolved. The V end lost 6 bases, the J end lost 7 bases, and 13 bases lay between the germline ends. The CDR3 runs to 13 residues. CDR1 and CDR2 (germline): SEHNR, FQNEAQ (reference sequence). The CDR3 DNA sequence: TGTGCCAGCAGGATCCTCGTGAGTAATGAGCAGTTCTTC. Protein product: CASRILVSNEQFF.

This chain joins TRBV5-8 and TRBJ2-7; 7 bases line up with TRBD1. There are 14 residues in the CDR3. J gave up 3 bases and V 3 bases, and 6 bases lay outside the gene matches. The germline gives CDR1 SGHTS, CDR2 YDEGEE. DNA of the CDR3: TGTGCCAGCAGCTCTAGGACAGGTGGCTACGAGCAGTACTTC. Translated, it gives CASSSRTGGYEQYF.

V usage is TRBV19 and J usage is TRBJ1-5; TRBD1 matches at 7 bases. The V segment lost 5 bases and the J segment 4 bases; nucleotides outside the gene matches: 11. Germline CDR1 and CDR2: LNHDA and SQIVND (reference sequence). The CDR3 is 16 residues long. In nucleotides, the CDR3 is TGTGCCAGTAGTGTACAGGGGAACGGGCTAAATCAGCCCCAGCATTTT. Residues: CASSVQGNGLNQPQHF.

The rearrangement links TRBV6-1 to TRBJ2-7; D unresolved. The V end lost 1 base, the J end lost 1 base, and 11 bases lay between the germline ends. The CDR3 is made up of 15 amino acids. Germline V CDR1 and CDR2: MNHNS, SASEGT. CDR3 sequence reads: CASSEGSSRSYEQYF. CDR3 in DNA: TGTGCCAGCAGTGAAGGATCGTCCAGGTCCTACGAGCAGTACTTC.